This TCR beta chain was obtained from a study of blood T cell repertoires in COVID-19. For the study at large: Material from acute and convalescent COVID-19 was sourced from the United States, Italy and Spain. PBMCs, B-cell-depleted T cells, or T cells were the source of the cDNA or gDNA that made up the material.

The participants were between roughly 18 and 89 years old and came from roughly 25 US areas. Each recovered donor of Cohort 3 presented with two negative PCRs, clearance, or symptom resolution. J was trimmed by 7 bases and V by 4 bases; bases with no gene match: 6. This CDR3 has 13 amino acids. Generated by immunoSEQ multiplex PCR, the TCRdb table keeps only in-frame clones and is missing some. Here the sample spans some 490,000 clones, about nine tenths being singletons. The chain has TRBV12-3 or TRBV12-4 and TRBJ1-2; 7 bases agree with TRBD1. The specimen was PBMCs or T cells enriched from blood (not recorded which). The clonotype comes from a woman aged 60 to 75 who had recovered from COVID-19. The CDR3 region is CASSSGQAGGYTF. In DNA form, the CDR3 reads TGTGCCAGCAGTTCTGGACAGGCCGGTGGCTACACCTTC.